This TCR beta chain stems from a study of T-cell reconstitution after alpha-beta-depleted transplantation in children. V shed 1 base and J shed 2 bases, with 15 bases lying between them. The CDR3 is 15 amino acids. Germline V lookup: CDR1 DFQATT, CDR2 SNEGSKA (reference sequence). Study-level findings and limits: It was reported that alpha-beta T cells came from several hundred expanded graft clones (about two months after transplant). There were some patients whose high TCRbeta diversity at day 60 came from surviving recipient T cells and thymic progenitors. When one year had passed after transplant, most T-cell counts and diversity came from newly produced T cells.

TCRbeta library preparation incorporated unique molecular identifiers. One entry per CDR3 protein results from TCRdb running MiXCR on the PCR reads. The sample contains about 300,000 distinct CDR3 sequences, about 9.4% of which appear only once. A few counts support this clonotype. Its target is not known. This TCR was recovered from a boy in the first two years of life with acute myeloid leukemia, due to receive a stem cell transplant. The chain employs TRBV20-1 and TRBJ2-7; D possibly corresponds to TRBD2 (6 bases). This specimen consisted of PBMCs, obtained before TCRalphabeta/CD19-depleted stem cell transplant. The CDR3 sequence: CSARGLRGNTYEQYF. CDR3 nucleotide sequence: TGCAGTGCTAGAGGTCTTCGCGGGAATACCTACGAGCAGTACTTC.